These 13 T cell receptor beta chains were sequenced from one sample in a study of cytotoxic CD8 clonotypes in ibrutinib-treated CLL. Assay: immunoSEQ multiplex PCR; the TCRdb copy retains only in-frame clones and omits some. The sample has about 50,000 clones, approximately 82% seen once. This specimen consisted of PBMCs, obtained after 24 months of ibrutinib treatment. These receptors were taken from a human donor with chronic lymphocytic leukemia.

This clone showed up just once. This chain links TRBV7-2 with TRBJ2-5; D is perhaps TRBD1 or TRBD2 (6 bases each). Germline assignment: CDR1 SGHTA and CDR2 FQGNSA. Between the trimmed V and J ends, which lost 2 bases and 5 bases, there was a span of 9 bases. The CDR3 is 13 residues long. CDR3 nucleotides: TGTGCCAGCAGCTTAAGGAGGGGGGAGACCCAGTACTTC. It is translated as CASSLRRGETQYF.

CDR3 sequence: CAWSATWGQGPRARSGANVLTF. CDR3 sequence (DNA): TGTGCCTGGAGTGCTACTTGGGGACAGGGCCCAAGAGCCCGGTCTGGGGCCAACGTCCTGACTTTC. The rearrangement uses TRBV30 and TRBJ2-6; 9 bases fit TRBD1. V lost 1 base to trimming and J lost 1 base; unmatched junction nucleotides: 20. The CDR3 sequence is 22 residues long. CDR1 and CDR2 from the germline V gene are GTSNPN and SVGIG (reference sequence).

V is TRBV5-1 and J is TRBJ2-5; D might be TRBD2 (6 bases). The J call may be in error: the DNA end matches TRBJ2-7 better. CDR1 and CDR2 (germline): SGHRS, YFSETQ. The CDR3 is 16 residues long. In DNA form, the CDR3 reads TGCGCCAGCAGCCCTGGTAGGGACTCAATCACCTACGAGCAGTACTTC. It is translated as CASSPGRDSITYEQYF.

The chain employs TRBV28 and TRBJ1-5; 11 positions match TRBD1. Per germline, CDR1 MDHEN and CDR2 SYDVKM. The CDR3 runs 15 residues. The J segment lost 6 bases and the V segment lost 5 bases, leaving 6 bases of the junction unmatched. The CDR3 DNA is TGTGCCAGCAGTGGGGGACAGGGGGTATCTCAGCCCCAGCATTTT. It specifies CASSGGQGVSQPQHF.

The count of this clone is one. The chain joins TRBV7-2 to TRBJ1-1; TRBD1 matches 7 bases. The germline V gene has CDR1 SGHTA and CDR2 FQGNSA. V lost 4 bases and J lost 5; bases outside the gene matches: 7. The length of the CDR3 is 14 residues. CDR3 in DNA: TGTGCCAGCAGCTCAATCGACAGGGTGACTGAAGCTTTCTTT. Translated, it gives CASSSIDRVTEAFF.

The chain recombines TRBV25-1 with TRBJ2-7; D gene unclear. V was clipped by 0 bases and J by 3 bases, with 6 bases between them. CDR1 is MGHDK and CDR2 is SYGVNS in the germline V gene. This CDR3 comprises 13 residues. The CDR3 sequence is CASSEYGSYEQYF. CDR3 in DNA: TGTGCCAGCAGTGAATATGGCAGCTACGAGCAGTACTTC.

This sequence joins TRBV7-2 and TRBJ2-2, with a tentative D call TRBD1 (6 bases). Between the trimmed V and J ends, which lost 5 bases and 2 bases, there was a span of 12 bases. Per the germline V gene, CDR1 is SGHTA and CDR2 is FQGNSA. The CDR3 is 15 amino acids. CDR3 amino acids: CASSPKGHNTGELFF. CDR3 DNA sequence: TGTGCCAGCAGCCCCAAGGGACACAACACCGGGGAGCTGTTTTTT.

This chain connects TRBV5-1 to TRBJ1-3; 9 bases map to TRBD1. The CDR3 is 15 amino acids. The junction had 4 bases not matched to a gene; V was cut back by 3 bases and J by 3 bases. Germline V CDR1 and CDR2: SGHRS, YFSETQ. The CDR3 here is CASSSGTGLGNTIYF. The CDR3 DNA follows: TGCGCCAGCAGCTCCGGGACAGGGCTTGGAAACACCATATATTTT.

The chain recombines TRBV7-2 with TRBJ2-7; 16 bases line up with TRBD2. The V and J ends lost 5 bases and 4 bases, in that order; junction bases with no gene match: 8. The CDR3 extends over 17 amino acids. Germline CDR1 and CDR2: SGHTA and FQGNSA. CDR3 loop: CASSPGTSGRALYEQYF. The CDR3 region has the DNA TGTGCCAGCAGCCCGGGGACTAGCGGGAGGGCCTTATACGAGCAGTACTTC. The complete variable domain, with remaining parts taken from reference TRBV7-2 and TRBJ2-7, reads GAGVSQSPSNKVTEKGKDVELRCDPISGHTALYWYRQSLGQGLEFLIYFQGNSAPDKSGLPSDRFSAERTGGSVSTLTIQRTQQEDSAVYLCASSPGTSGRALYEQYFGPGTRLTVT.

The chain recombines TRBV6-4 with TRBJ2-7; D call uncertain. CDR1 MRHNA and CDR2 SNTAGT come from the germline V gene. V lost 2 bases, J lost 8 bases, and 19 bases lay in between. This CDR3 has 15 residues. The CDR3 sequence: CASSDGFGPTVQQYF. The CDR3 DNA reads as TGTGCCAGCAGTGACGGGTTCGGCCCCACGGTCCAGCAGTACTTC.

The chain links TRBV15 to TRBJ2-7; D possibly uses TRBD1 or TRBD2 (5 bases each). Trimming removed 1 base from V and 5 bases from J, with 12 bases in between. Germline loops: CDR1 LNHNV, CDR2 YYDKDF (reference sequence). CDR3 length equals 14 residues. The CDR3 here is CATSRGGRDDEQYF. Here the CDR3 DNA reads TGTGCCACCAGCAGAGGGGGCAGGGACGACGAGCAGTACTTC.

This chain uses TRBV5-4 with TRBJ2-3; D unresolved. With 3 bases removed from V and 2 bases from J, the gap between germline ends came to 13 bases. Germline values: CDR1 SGHNT, CDR2 YYREEE (reference sequence). This CDR3 comprises 15 residues. The CDR3 loop is CASSSASGITDTQYF. The DNA of the CDR3 is TGTGCCAGCAGCTCCGCATCGGGCATCACAGATACGCAGTATTTT.

V is TRBV18 and J is TRBJ1-5, with 7 bases aligning to TRBD1. J was trimmed by 4 bases and V by 4 bases; bases with no gene match: 7. CDR1 is KGHSH and CDR2 is LQKENI in the germline V gene. CDR3 length: 15 amino acids. In DNA form, the CDR3 reads TGTGCCAGCTCACGAACAGGGGATTCAAATCAGCCCCAGCATTTT. As protein: CASSRTGDSNQPQHF.